The clone carrying this T cell receptor (beta chain) was observed a handful of times. Its target is unknown. Profiling relied on immunoSEQ multiplex PCR, and the TCRdb table lists in-frame clones only, not all of them. Altogether a few hundred thousand clones are present, more than 85% being singletons, with the ten largest covering about 5.8%. With 1 base removed from V and 2 bases from J, the gap between germline ends came to 11 bases. The CDR3 has 15 residues. Germline values: CDR1 LNHDA, CDR2 SQIVND (reference sequence). Time point reported: blood from clinic visit 5 months post-surgery; TSC patient then seizure free. The sequenced cases were selected for having the highest brain T cell transcript signatures. Before surgery, patients took at least one anti-epileptic drug. The sample originates from a study of brain T cells in children with intractable seizures. Findings of the study overall: Pre- and post-surgery blood differed in depth, so pre-surgery absences may be undersampling. Viral specificity was inferred only from CDR3 similarity; HCMV serostatus was unknown.

This specimen consisted of peripheral blood, obtained about 5 months after surgery. The source is a boy younger than two with tuberous sclerosis and intractable seizures. The J gene is TRBJ1-1, the V gene TRBV19; no definite D call. CDR3 sequence: CASSIARRVNTEAFF. CDR3 nucleotides: TGTGCCAGTAGTATAGCCCGCAGAGTTAACACTGAAGCTTTCTTT.